Listed below are T cell receptor beta chains from one sample, sequenced in a study of T cell responses to AZD1222 COVID-19 vaccine. The data were produced by immunoSEQ multiplex PCR, yet TCRdb's version contains in-frame clones alone and is incomplete. The table includes approximately 190,000 clones, approximately 91% detected once. The specimen comprised peripheral blood, sampled on day 0 of AZD1222 vaccination. The receptor source for this set is an adult in good health. The CDR3 runs from the conserved cysteine through the conserved F or W. D genes are given only for firm matches. Not all rows give a size; the values are once, few, many and, for expanded clones, a class.

abundance	v_gene	j_gene	d_gene	CDR3aa	CDR3nt
.	TRBV3-1/TRBV3-2	TRBJ2-3	TRBD1	CASSRITGASKDTQYF	TGTGCCAGCAGCCGTATAACAGGGGCAAGTAAAGATACGCAGTATTTT
.	TRBV10-3	TRBJ1-1	TRBD1	CAISEQGANTEAFF	TGTGCCATCAGTGAGCAGGGGGCTAACACTGAAGCTTTCTTT
.	TRBV28	TRBJ2-1	.	CASSLEVSSSVWRGSRQFF	TGTGCCAGCAGTTTAGAGGTTTCGAGTTCGGTTTGGCGGGGTTCCCGGCAGTTCTTC
.	TRBV7-9	TRBJ2-3	TRBD2	CASSLGSGTNADTQYF	TGTGCCAGCAGCTTGGGAAGCGGGACCAACGCAGATACGCAGTATTTT
.	TRBV28	TRBJ2-7	.	CASSGPMGAGYEQYF	TGTGCCAGCAGTGGTCCCATGGGGGCGGGCTACGAGCAGTACTTC
.	TRBV15	TRBJ1-2	.	CATSRVREGGGYGYTF	TGTGCCACCAGCAGAGTAAGGGAGGGCGGAGGCTATGGCTACACCTTC
.	TRBV15	TRBJ1-6	.	CATSRGLGNSPLHF	TGTGCCACCAGCAGAGGGCTGGGGAATTCACCCCTCCACTTT
once	TRBV19	TRBJ2-7	TRBD2	CASSISLAGEGSYEQYF	TGTGCCAGTAGTATCTCTCTCGCGGGAGAAGGATCCTACGAGCAGTACTTC
.	TRBV24-1	TRBJ2-3	.	CATSDQPGRTSTDTQYF	TGTGCCACCAGTGATCAACCGGGACGGACTAGCACAGATACGCAGTATTTT
.	TRBV5-5	TRBJ2-2	.	CASSPETSFPGELFF	TGTGCCAGCAGCCCGGAGACTAGTTTTCCCGGGGAGCTGTTTTTT
.	TRBV7-2	TRBJ1-2	.	CASSFASDYGYTF	TGTGCCAGCAGCTTTGCGAGTGACTATGGCTACACCTTC
.	TRBV7-2	TRBJ2-5	TRBD2	CASSTLAGVQETQYF	TGTGCCAGCAGCACTCTAGCGGGGGTTCAAGAGACCCAGTACTTC
.	TRBV28	TRBJ2-3	TRBD1	CASEPQGVGTDTQYF	TGTGCCAGCGAACCCCAGGGGGTCGGCACAGATACGCAGTATTTT
.	TRBV7-8	TRBJ1-4	.	CASSLGGNNEKLFF	TGTGCCAGCAGCTTAGGGGGTAATAATGAAAAACTGTTTTTT
.	TRBV7-6	TRBJ1-5	.	CASSLAGGRDQPQHF	TGTGCCAGCAGCCTGGCGGGGGGGCGCGATCAGCCCCAGCATTTT
.	TRBV10-2	TRBJ1-5	.	CASSATGTQHF	TGCGCCAGCAGCGCTACAGGGACCCAGCATTTT
.	TRBV9	TRBJ2-1	TRBD1	CASSAVQDRENNEQFF	TGTGCCAGCAGCGCCGTCCAGGACAGGGAAAACAATGAGCAGTTCTTC
.	TRBV15	TRBJ2-7	.	CATSRQFEPIPAEQYF	TGTGCCACCAGCAGACAATTCGAGCCAATCCCAGCCGAGCAGTACTTC
.	TRBV18	TRBJ1-2	TRBD1	CASSHGQGAPGYTF	TGTGCCAGCTCACACGGACAGGGGGCGCCGGGCTACACCTTC
.	TRBV9	TRBJ2-2	.	CASSVKVGGPGELFF	TGTGCCAGCAGCGTGAAGGTCGGAGGTCCCGGGGAGCTGTTTTTT
.	TRBV10-3	TRBJ1-1	.	CAISEMGGTEAFF	TGTGCCATCAGTGAGATGGGGGGAACTGAAGCTTTCTTT
.	TRBV29-1	TRBJ2-4	.	CSVAWQGKNIQYF	TGCAGCGTCGCTTGGCAGGGCAAAAACATTCAGTACTTC
few	TRBV3-1/TRBV3-2	TRBJ1-5	TRBD1	CASSQRAGGQPQHF	TGTGCCAGCAGCCAACGCGCAGGGGGCCAGCCCCAGCATTTT
.	TRBV28	TRBJ1-4	TRBD1	CASSPPRTGGGSKLFF	TGTGCCAGCAGCCCGCCGAGGACAGGGGGCGGATCGAAACTGTTTTTT
.	TRBV29-1	TRBJ2-3	TRBD2	CSVGGRADTQYF	TGCAGCGTCGGGGGGAGGGCAGATACGCAGTATTTT
.	TRBV10-3	TRBJ2-7	TRBD1	CATLTGESSYEQYF	TGTGCCACCTTAACAGGGGAAAGCTCCTACGAGCAGTACTTC
.	TRBV28	TRBJ1-5	.	CASSSPEGLGNQPQHF	TGTGCCAGCAGTTCCCCAGAGGGGCTGGGCAATCAGCCCCAGCATTTT
.	TRBV6-5	TRBJ1-6	.	CASSYGGAGHSPLHF	TGTGCCAGCAGTTACGGGGGTGCAGGTCACTCACCCCTCCACTTT
.	TRBV4-2	TRBJ2-5	TRBD2	CASSQAISGGGGQETQYF	TGTGCCAGCAGCCAAGCGATTAGCGGGGGGGGCGGGCAAGAGACCCAGTACTTC
.	TRBV7-2	TRBJ1-6	TRBD1	CASRTGASSYNSPLHF	TGTGCCAGCCGCACAGGGGCGAGCTCCTATAATTCACCCCTCCACTTT
.	TRBV28	TRBJ1-5	TRBD1	CASSLPRTGRNQPQHF	TGTGCCAGCAGTTTACCCCGGACAGGGAGAAATCAGCCCCAGCATTTT
.	TRBV19	TRBJ2-7	TRBD2	CASSIRASGGAFNEQYF	TGTGCCAGTAGTATAAGGGCTAGCGGGGGGGCCTTCAACGAGCAGTACTTC
.	TRBV5-6	TRBJ2-7	TRBD2	CASSLGTSTHEQYF	TGTGCCAGCAGCTTAGGGACTAGTACCCACGAGCAGTACTTC
.	TRBV2	TRBJ1-6	.	CASGGSYNSPLHF	TGTGCCAGCGGCGGGTCCTATAATTCACCCCTCCACTTT
.	TRBV7-8	TRBJ2-1	.	CASSLVGGANNEQFF	TGTGCCAGCAGCTTAGTTGGGGGGGCGAACAATGAGCAGTTCTTC
.	TRBV5-1	TRBJ1-3	.	CASSVVPREDGNTIYF	TGCGCCAGCAGCGTCGTCCCCAGGGAAGATGGAAACACCATATATTTT
.	TRBV7-9	TRBJ1-1	TRBD1	CASSLGLGTAMNTEAFF	TGTGCCAGCAGCTTAGGCTTAGGGACAGCTATGAACACTGAAGCTTTCTTT
.	TRBV28	TRBJ1-1	.	CASSLVRGLNTEAFF	TGTGCCAGCAGTTTAGTTCGGGGGCTTAACACTGAAGCTTTCTTT
.	TRBV27	TRBJ2-7	TRBD1	CASSSNRGRTYEQYF	TGTGCCAGCAGTTCTAACAGGGGGAGAACCTACGAGCAGTACTTC
.	TRBV9	TRBJ1-2	.	CASSHSEGANYGYTF	TGTGCCAGCAGCCATAGTGAGGGGGCTAACTATGGCTACACCTTC
.	TRBV9	TRBJ2-2	TRBD2	CASSVGSLAGTGELFF	TGTGCCAGCAGCGTAGGGTCCCTAGCGGGCACCGGGGAGCTGTTTTTT
.	TRBV7-2	TRBJ2-7	TRBD2	CASSGRTSGGSYEQYF	TGTGCCAGCAGCGGTCGGACTAGCGGGGGATCTTACGAGCAGTACTTC
.	TRBV7-2	TRBJ2-7	.	CASSSKPTVSRDSYEQYF	TGTGCCAGCAGCTCCAAGCCGACCGTGTCGAGGGACTCCTACGAGCAGTACTTC
.	TRBV19	TRBJ1-4	.	CASSRGQTGRANEKLFF	TGTGCCAGTAGTCGCGGACAGACCGGGCGGGCTAATGAAAAACTGTTTTTT
.	TRBV7-2	TRBJ1-1	.	CASSWTANTEAFF	TGTGCCAGCAGCTGGACGGCGAACACTGAAGCTTTCTTT
.	TRBV15	TRBJ1-2	TRBD1	CATSPRGTGPLGYGYTF	TGTGCCACCAGCCCCCGTGGGACAGGCCCCCTTGGGTATGGCTACACCTTC
.	TRBV28	TRBJ1-2	.	CASSPQGNYGYTF	TGTGCCAGCAGTCCGCAGGGAAACTATGGCTACACCTTC
.	TRBV7-9	TRBJ2-1	.	CASAGASGLVDEQFF	TGTGCCAGCGCAGGGGCTAGCGGCCTTGTAGATGAGCAGTTCTTC
.	TRBV3-1/TRBV3-2	TRBJ1-3	.	CASRPGAGNTIYF	TGTGCCAGCAGACCAGGGGCTGGAAACACCATATATTTT
.	TRBV19	TRBJ2-5	.	CASSIIPQAETQYF	TGTGCCAGTAGTATAATCCCCCAGGCGGAGACCCAGTACTTC
.	TRBV7-6	TRBJ2-7	TRBD2	CASSLVASGGPYEQYF	TGTGCCAGCAGCTTAGTGGCTAGCGGGGGCCCCTACGAGCAGTACTTC
once	TRBV15	TRBJ1-5	.	CATSRDGGVSNQPQHF	TGTGCCACCAGCAGAGATGGAGGGGTGAGCAATCAGCCCCAGCATTTT
.	TRBV6-1	TRBJ2-5	.	CASSEKGTQETQYF	TGTGCCAGCAGTGAAAAGGGCACCCAAGAGACCCAGTACTTC
.	TRBV18	TRBJ2-7	TRBD2	CASSPKSGGPIEQYF	TGTGCCAGCTCACCAAAGTCGGGAGGGCCGATAGAGCAGTACTTC
once	TRBV7-3	TRBJ1-1	.	CASSLLGRGGTEAFF	TGTGCCAGCAGCTTATTGGGCAGGGGAGGTACTGAAGCTTTCTTT
.	TRBV3-1/TRBV3-2	TRBJ2-7	.	CASSPLKVGHLRHEQYF	TGTGCCAGCAGCCCTCTAAAGGTCGGACACCTGAGACACGAGCAGTACTTC
.	TRBV2	TRBJ2-3	.	CASSDVGADTQYF	TGTGCCAGCAGTGACGTGGGGGCAGATACGCAGTATTTT
.	TRBV5-1	TRBJ2-3	.	CASSLLSAKPSTDTQYF	TGCGCCAGCAGCTTGTTATCGGCTAAACCGAGCACAGATACGCAGTATTTT
.	TRBV6-2/TRBV6-3	TRBJ1-2	.	CASSYVQTINYGYTF	TGTGCCAGCAGTTACGTACAGACTATAAACTATGGCTACACCTTC